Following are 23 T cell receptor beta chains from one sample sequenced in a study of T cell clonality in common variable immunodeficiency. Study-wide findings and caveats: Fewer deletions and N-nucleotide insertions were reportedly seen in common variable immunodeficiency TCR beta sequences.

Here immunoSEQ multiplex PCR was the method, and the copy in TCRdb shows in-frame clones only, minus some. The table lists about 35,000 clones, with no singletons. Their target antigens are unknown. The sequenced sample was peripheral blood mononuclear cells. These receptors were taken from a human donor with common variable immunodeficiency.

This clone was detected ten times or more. This CDR3 reads CASSEVRGPTQYF. The CDR3 bases that were read are TGTGCCAGCAGTGAAGTAAGGGGGCCGACC. The chain uses TRBV2 and TRBJ2-5; TRBD1 matches 7 bases. The read comes to an end 3 residues before the CDR3 does, leaving the germline J gene to fill in the end. After removal of 1 base from V and 7 bases from J, the junction contained 3 bases not matched to a gene. In germline, CDR1 is SNHLY, CDR2 FYNNEI. The CDR3 spans 13 residues. Full variable domain (missing parts from reference TRBV2 and TRBJ2-5): EPEVTQTPSHQVTQMGQEVILRCVPISNHLYFYWYRQILGQKVEFLVSFYNNEISEKSEIFDDQFSVERPDGSNFTLKIRSTKLEDSAMYFCASSEVRGPTQYFGPGTRLLVL.

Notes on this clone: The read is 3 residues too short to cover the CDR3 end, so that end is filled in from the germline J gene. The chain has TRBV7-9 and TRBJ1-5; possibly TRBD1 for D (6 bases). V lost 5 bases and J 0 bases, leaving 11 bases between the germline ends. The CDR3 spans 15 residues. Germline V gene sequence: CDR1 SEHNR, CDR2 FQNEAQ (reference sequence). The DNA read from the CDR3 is TGTGCCAGCAGCGGGGGACAACATAGCAATCAGCCC. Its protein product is CASSGGQHSNQP. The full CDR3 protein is CASSGGQHSNQPQHF.

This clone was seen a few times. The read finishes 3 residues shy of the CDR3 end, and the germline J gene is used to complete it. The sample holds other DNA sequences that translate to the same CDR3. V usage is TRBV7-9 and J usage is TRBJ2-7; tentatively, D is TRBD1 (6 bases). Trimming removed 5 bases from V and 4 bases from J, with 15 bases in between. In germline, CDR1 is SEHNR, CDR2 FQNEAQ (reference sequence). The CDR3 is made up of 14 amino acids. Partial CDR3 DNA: TGTGCCAGCAGCCCCGGGACATCGCTGTACGAG. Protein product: CASSPGTSLYE. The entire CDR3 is CASSPGTSLYEQYF. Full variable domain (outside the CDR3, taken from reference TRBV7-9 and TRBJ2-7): DTGVSQNPRHKITKRGQNVTFRCDPISEHNRLYWYRQTLGQGPEFLTYFQNEAQLEKSRLLSDRFSAERPKGSFSTLEIQRTEQGDSAMYLCASSPGTSLYEQYFGPGTRLTVT.

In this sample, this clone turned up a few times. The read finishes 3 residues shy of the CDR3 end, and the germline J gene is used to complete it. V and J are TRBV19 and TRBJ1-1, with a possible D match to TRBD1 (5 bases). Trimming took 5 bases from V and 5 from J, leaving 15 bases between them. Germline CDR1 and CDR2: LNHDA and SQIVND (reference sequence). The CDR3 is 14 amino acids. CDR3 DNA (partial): TGTGCCAGTAGTCCTCAGGGAGGAGGAACTGAA. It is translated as CASSPQGGGTE. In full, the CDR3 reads CASSPQGGGTEAFF.

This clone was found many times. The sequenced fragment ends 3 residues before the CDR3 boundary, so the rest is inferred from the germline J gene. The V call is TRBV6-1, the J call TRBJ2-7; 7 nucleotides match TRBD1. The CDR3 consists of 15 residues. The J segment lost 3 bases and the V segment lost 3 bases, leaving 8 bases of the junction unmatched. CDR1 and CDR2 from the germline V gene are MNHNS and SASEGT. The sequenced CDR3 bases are TGTGCCAGCAGTGATACAGGGGCCTTATACTACGAG. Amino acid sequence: CASSDTGALYYE. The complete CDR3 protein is CASSDTGALYYEQYF.

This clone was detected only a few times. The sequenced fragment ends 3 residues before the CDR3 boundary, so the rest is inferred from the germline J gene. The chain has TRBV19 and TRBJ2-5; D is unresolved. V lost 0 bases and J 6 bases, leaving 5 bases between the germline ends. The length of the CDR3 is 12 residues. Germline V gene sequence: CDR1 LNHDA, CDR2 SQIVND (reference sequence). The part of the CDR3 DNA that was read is TGTGCCAGTAGTATAGATAAGCAGACC. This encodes CASSIDKQT. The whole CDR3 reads CASSIDKQTQYF.

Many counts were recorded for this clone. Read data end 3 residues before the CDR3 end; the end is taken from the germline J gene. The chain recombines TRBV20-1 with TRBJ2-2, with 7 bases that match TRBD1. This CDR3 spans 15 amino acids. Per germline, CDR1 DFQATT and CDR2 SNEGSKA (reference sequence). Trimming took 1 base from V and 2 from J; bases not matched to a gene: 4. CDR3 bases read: TGCAGTGCTAGAGGAGGGACAGCTAACACCGGGGAG. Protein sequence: CSARGGTANTGE. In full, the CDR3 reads CSARGGTANTGELFF.

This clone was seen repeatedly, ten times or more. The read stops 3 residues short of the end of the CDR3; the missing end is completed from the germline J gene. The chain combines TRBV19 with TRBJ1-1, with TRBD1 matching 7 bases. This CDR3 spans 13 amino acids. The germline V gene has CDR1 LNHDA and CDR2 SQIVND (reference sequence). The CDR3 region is CASSVRDSSEAFF. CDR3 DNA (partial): TGTGCCAGTAGTGTCCGGGACAGCTCCGAA.

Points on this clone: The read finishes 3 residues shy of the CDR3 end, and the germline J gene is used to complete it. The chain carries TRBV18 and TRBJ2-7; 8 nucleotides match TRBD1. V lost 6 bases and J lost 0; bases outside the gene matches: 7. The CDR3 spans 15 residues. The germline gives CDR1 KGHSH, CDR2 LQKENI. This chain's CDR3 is CASSQNRGSSYEQYF. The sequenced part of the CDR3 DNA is TGTGCCAGCTCCCAAAACAGGGGGAGCTCCTACGAG.

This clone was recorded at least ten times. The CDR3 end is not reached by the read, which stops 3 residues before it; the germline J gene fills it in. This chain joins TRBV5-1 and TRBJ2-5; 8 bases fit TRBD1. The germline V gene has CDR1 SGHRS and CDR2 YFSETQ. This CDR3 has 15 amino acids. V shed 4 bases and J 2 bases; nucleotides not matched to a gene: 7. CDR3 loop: CASSPGTGAQETQYF. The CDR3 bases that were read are TGCGCCAGCAGCCCCGGGACAGGCGCACAAGAGACC.

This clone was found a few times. CDR3 DNA, as far as it was read: TGTGCCAGCAGCTTAGGCGGAGCCACTGAA. Translated: CASSLGGATE. The whole CDR3 reads CASSLGGATEAFF. The J gene is TRBJ1-1, the V gene TRBV7-8; no reliable D call. The CDR3 end is not reached by the read, which stops 3 residues before it; the germline J gene fills it in. Trimming removed 1 base from V and 4 bases from J, with 7 bases in between. Germline loops: CDR1 SGHVS, CDR2 FQNEAQ. The CDR3 length is 13 residues.

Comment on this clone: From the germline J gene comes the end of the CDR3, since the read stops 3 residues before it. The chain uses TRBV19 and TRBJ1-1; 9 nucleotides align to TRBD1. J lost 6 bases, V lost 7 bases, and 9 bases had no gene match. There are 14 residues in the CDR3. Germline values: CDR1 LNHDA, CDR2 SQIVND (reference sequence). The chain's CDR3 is CASNFRTGDAEAFF. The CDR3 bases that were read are TGTGCCAGTAACTTTAGGACAGGGGATGCTGAA.

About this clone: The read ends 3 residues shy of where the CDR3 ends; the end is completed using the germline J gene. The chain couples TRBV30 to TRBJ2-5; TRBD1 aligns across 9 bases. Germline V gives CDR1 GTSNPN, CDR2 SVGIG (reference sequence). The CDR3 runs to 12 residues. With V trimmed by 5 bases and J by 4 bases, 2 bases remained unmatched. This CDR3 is CAWATGGETQYF. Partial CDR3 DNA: TGTGCCTGGGCGACAGGGGGAGAGACC.

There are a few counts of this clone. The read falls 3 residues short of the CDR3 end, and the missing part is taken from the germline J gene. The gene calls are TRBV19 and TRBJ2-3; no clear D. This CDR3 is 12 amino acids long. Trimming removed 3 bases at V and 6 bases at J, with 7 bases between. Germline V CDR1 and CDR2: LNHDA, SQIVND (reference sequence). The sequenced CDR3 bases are TGTGCCAGTAGTATCCTTCGGGATACG. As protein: CASSILRDT. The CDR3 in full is CASSILRDTQYF.

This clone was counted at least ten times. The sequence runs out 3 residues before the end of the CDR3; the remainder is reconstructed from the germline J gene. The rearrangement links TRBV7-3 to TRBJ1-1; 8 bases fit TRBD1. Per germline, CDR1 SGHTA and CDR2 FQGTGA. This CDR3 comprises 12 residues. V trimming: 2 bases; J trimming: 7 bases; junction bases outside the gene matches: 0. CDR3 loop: CASSLGTGEAFF. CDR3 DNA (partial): TGTGCCAGCAGCTTAGGGACAGGTGAA.

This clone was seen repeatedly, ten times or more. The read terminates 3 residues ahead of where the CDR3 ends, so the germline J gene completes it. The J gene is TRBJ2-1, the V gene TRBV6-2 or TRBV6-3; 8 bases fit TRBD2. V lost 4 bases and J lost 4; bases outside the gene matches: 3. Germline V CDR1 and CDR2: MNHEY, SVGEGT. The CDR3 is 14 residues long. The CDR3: CASSSSGGYNEQFF. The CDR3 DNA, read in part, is TGTGCCAGCAGTTCCAGCGGGGGTTACAATGAG.

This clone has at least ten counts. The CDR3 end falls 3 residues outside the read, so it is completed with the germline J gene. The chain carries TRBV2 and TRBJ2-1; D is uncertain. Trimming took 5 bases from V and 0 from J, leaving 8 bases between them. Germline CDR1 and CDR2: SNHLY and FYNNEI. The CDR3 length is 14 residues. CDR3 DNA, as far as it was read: TGTGCCAGCAGTTCTCTCAGCTCCTACAATGAG. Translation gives CASSSLSSYNE. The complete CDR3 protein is CASSSLSSYNEQFF.

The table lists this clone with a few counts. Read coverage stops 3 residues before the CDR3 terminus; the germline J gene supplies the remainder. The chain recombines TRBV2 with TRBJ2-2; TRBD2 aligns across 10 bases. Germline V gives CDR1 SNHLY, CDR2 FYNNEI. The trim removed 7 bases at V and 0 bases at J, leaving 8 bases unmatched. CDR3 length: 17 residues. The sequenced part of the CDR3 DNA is TGTGCCAGCACCGCCGGACTAGCGGAAACGAACACCGGGGAG. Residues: CASTAGLAETNTGE. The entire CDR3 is CASTAGLAETNTGELFF. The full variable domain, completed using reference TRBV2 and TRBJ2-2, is EPEVTQTPSHQVTQMGQEVILRCVPISNHLYFYWYRQILGQKVEFLVSFYNNEISEKSEIFDDQFSVERPDGSNFTLKIRSTKLEDSAMYFCASTAGLAETNTGELFFGEGSRLTVL.

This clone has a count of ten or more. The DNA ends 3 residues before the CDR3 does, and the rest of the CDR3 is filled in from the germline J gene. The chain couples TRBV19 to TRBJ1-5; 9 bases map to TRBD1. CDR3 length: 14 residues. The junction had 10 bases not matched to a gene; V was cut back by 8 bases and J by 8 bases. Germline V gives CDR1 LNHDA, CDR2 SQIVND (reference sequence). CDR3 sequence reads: CASSNTGGREPQHF. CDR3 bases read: TGTGCCAGTTCCAATACAGGGGGCCGCGAGCCC. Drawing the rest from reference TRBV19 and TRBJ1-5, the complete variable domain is DGGITQSPKYLFRKEGQNVTLSCEQNLNHDAMYWYRQDPGQGLRLIYYSQIVNDFQKGDIAEGYSVSREKKESFPLTVTSAQKNPTAFYLCASSNTGGREPQHFGDGTRLSIL.

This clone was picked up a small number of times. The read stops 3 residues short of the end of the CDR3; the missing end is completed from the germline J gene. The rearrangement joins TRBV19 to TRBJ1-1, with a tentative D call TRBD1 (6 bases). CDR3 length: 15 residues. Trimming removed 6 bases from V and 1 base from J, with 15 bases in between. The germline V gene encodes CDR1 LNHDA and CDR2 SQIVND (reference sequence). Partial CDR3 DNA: TGTGCCAGTAGGCTCGGGGGGGCAGCGAACACTGAA. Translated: CASRLGGAANTE. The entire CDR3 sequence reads CASRLGGAANTEAFF.

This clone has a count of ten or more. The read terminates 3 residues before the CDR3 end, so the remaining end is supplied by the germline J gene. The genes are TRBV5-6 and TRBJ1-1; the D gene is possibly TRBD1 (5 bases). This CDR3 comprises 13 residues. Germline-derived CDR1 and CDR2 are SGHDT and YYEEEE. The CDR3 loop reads CASSLIQGGEAFF. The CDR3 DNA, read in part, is TGTGCCAGCAGCTTGATCCAGGGAGGGGAA.

The CDR3 is CAWSGQETEAFF. CDR3 bases read: TGTGCCTGGAGTGGACAGGAGACTGAA. The chain recombines TRBV30 with TRBJ1-1; maybe TRBD1 (6 bases). The read falls 3 residues short of the CDR3 end, and the missing part is taken from the germline J gene. The CDR3 loop spans 12 amino acids. Looked up from germline, CDR1 is GTSNPN and CDR2 is SVGIG (reference sequence). V was clipped by 1 base and J by 5 bases, with 8 bases between them. Based on the CDR3 plus reference TRBV30 and TRBJ1-1, the full variable domain is SQTIHQWPATLVQPVGSPLSLECTVEGTSNPNLYWYRQAAGRGLQLLFYSVGIGQISSEVPQNLSASRPQDRQFILSSKKLLLSDSGFYLCAWSGQETEAFFGQGTRLTVV.

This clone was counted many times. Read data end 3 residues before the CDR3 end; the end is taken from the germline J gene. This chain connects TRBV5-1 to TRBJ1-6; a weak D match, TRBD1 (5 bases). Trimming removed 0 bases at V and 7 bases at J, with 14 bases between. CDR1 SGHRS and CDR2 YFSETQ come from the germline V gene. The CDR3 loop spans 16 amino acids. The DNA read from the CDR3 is TGCGCCAGCAGCTTGGGCCAGGGTGGATCCAATTCACCC. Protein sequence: CASSLGQGGSNSP. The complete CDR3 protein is CASSLGQGGSNSPLHF.